A single sample is the source of the 7 T cell receptor beta chains below, sequenced in a study of blood T cell repertoires in COVID-19. Sequenced by immunoSEQ multiplex PCR; TCRdb stores in-frame clones only, minus some. The table shows 150,000 or so clones, with about 85% occurring only once. Sequenced: PBMCs or T cells enriched from blood (not recorded which). These receptor sequences come from a woman in her forties who had been exposed to COVID-19.

The rearrangement uses TRBV12-3 or TRBV12-4 and TRBJ1-3; D not certain. CDR3 length equals 13 residues. V dropped 3 bases and J dropped 4 bases, with 7 bases sitting between them. CDR3 loop: CASSLSPGNTIYF. The CDR3 region has the DNA TGTGCCAGCAGTTTGAGTCCAGGAAACACCATATATTTT.

The V and J genes are TRBV21-1 and TRBJ2-7; the table's TRBD2 call for D was not verified on the DNA. TRBV21-1 is a listed pseudogene. CDR3 length equals 14 residues. The CDR3 loop is CASSKGTSGYEQYF. For the CDR3, the DNA is TGTGCCAGCAGCAAAGGGACTAGCGGCTACGAGCAGTACTTC.

The chain joins TRBV23-1 to TRBJ1-2; D is possibly TRBD1 (6 bases). TRBV23-1 falls under the ORF class, with uncertain function. There are 14 residues in the CDR3. The germline V and J ends were trimmed by 8 bases and 7 bases, with 20 bases remaining between them. CDR3 sequence (DNA): TGCGCCAGCCCCCATCCGGGGACACCCTCTGGCTACACCTTC. Protein: CASPHPGTPSGYTF.

This clone was seen only a few times. The chain links TRBV12-3 or TRBV12-4 to TRBJ2-2, with D possibly TRBD1 on 6 matching bases. Deletions cut 10 bases from V and 7 bases from J, with 13 bases between. This CDR3 has 12 residues. This chain's CDR3 is CAMHRAIGELFF. DNA of the CDR3: TGTGCCATGCACAGGGCGATCGGGGAGCTGTTTTTT.

The V gene is TRBV7-9, the J gene TRBJ1-1; no reliable D call. V was cut by 5 bases and J by 5 bases, with 24 bases left in between. This CDR3 has 17 amino acids. Germline values: CDR1 SEHNR, CDR2 FQNEAQ (reference sequence). This CDR3 is CASSAEGVGSFGTEAFF. The CDR3 DNA follows: TGTGCCAGCAGCGCCGAAGGTGTCGGGTCCTTTGGGACTGAAGCTTTCTTT.

This clone appeared once. The J gene is TRBJ1-1, the V gene TRBV7-7; D not certain. The CDR3 loop spans 13 amino acids. Trimming removed 0 bases at V and 2 bases at J, with 4 bases between. Germline CDR1 and CDR2: SSHAT and FNYEAQ (reference sequence). The DNA of the CDR3 is TGTGCCAGCAGCTTAGCCCCTAACACTGAAGCTTTCTTT. Its protein is CASSLAPNTEAFF. Full variable domain (rest looked up from reference TRBV7-7 and TRBJ1-1): GAGVSQSPRYKVTKRGQDVTLRCDPISSHATLYWYQQALGQGPEFLTYFNYEAQPDKSGLPSDRFSAERPEGSISTLTIQRTEQRDSAMYRCASSLAPNTEAFFGQGTRLTVV.

This chain uses TRBV19 with TRBJ1-1; D gene ambiguous. Trimming stripped 1 base from V and 0 bases from J, with 9 bases between. Germline CDR1 is LNHDA and CDR2 is SQIVND (reference sequence). This CDR3 region has 15 residues. The DNA of the CDR3 is TGTGCCAGTAGTATAGTTGGCGGGGTGAACACTGAAGCTTTCTTT. It codes for CASSIVGGVNTEAFF.